This T cell receptor beta chain comes out of a study of identifying expanded T cells in peripheral blood. The CDR3 runs to 15 residues. Trimming stripped 4 bases from V and 3 bases from J, with 16 bases between. Germline CDR1 reads MNHEY; CDR2 reads SMNVEV (reference sequence). Produced via immunoSEQ multiplex PCR; TCRdb's table is partial and in-frame only. The table lists 60,000 to 65,000 clones, about four fifths of them singletons, with roughly 19% in the top ten. Sequenced material: blood. This sequence joins TRBV27 and TRBJ2-7, with D possibly being TRBD2 (7 bases). The receptor was isolated from a person between 18 and 75 years old in good health. The CDR3 bases are TGTGCCAGCAGTTGGGGGGGCAGGGCATTCTACGAGCAGTACTTC. Amino acid sequence: CASSWGGRAFYEQYF.